These 8 T cell receptor beta chains originate from one sample sequenced in a study of T cells in narcolepsy. Clones were sequenced by immunoSEQ multiplex PCR, and TCRdb holds only the in-frame ones, with some missing. The repertoire consists of approximately 10,000 clones, with roughly 93% occurring once and the leading ten covering roughly 1%. Specimen: CD45RA- memory CD4+ T cells from PBMCs. Receptors originate from a human donor with narcolepsy.

The rearrangement joins TRBV18 to TRBJ2-5; D tentatively reads TRBD1 or TRBD2 (5 bases each). Per the germline V gene, CDR1 is KGHSH and CDR2 is LQKENI. This CDR3 spans 14 amino acids. Trimming left V 0 bases short and J 5 bases short, with 10 bases between. The CDR3 reads CASSPPGVRETQYF. As DNA, the CDR3 is TGTGCCAGCTCACCACCGGGGGTGAGGGAGACCCAGTACTTC.

This chain uses TRBV6-1 with TRBJ1-1; D is ambiguous. The CDR3 has 13 amino acids. The V end lost 6 bases, the J end lost 0 bases, and 8 bases lay between the germline ends. CDR1 is MNHNS and CDR2 is SASEGT in the germline V gene. As DNA, the CDR3 is TGTGCCAGCAGACAGTACCTGAACACTGAAGCTTTCTTT. The encoded protein is CASRQYLNTEAFF.

The V and J genes are TRBV5-1 and TRBJ2-1; 11 positions match TRBD1. CDR3 length equals 15 residues. Germline values: CDR1 SGHRS, CDR2 YFSETQ. V dropped 3 bases and J dropped 7; count of bases not matched to a gene: 6. CDR3 DNA: TGCGCCAGCAGCTACGGACAGGGGGCAAAAAATGAGCAGTTCTTC. This codes for CASSYGQGAKNEQFF.

The chain uses TRBV7-9 and TRBJ2-7; D may be TRBD1 (6 bases). The germline gives CDR1 SEHNR, CDR2 FQNEAQ (reference sequence). There are 14 residues in the CDR3. V dropped 5 bases and J dropped 6 bases, with 17 bases sitting between them. In nucleotides, the CDR3 is TGTGCCAGCAGCACCGGGACACTTGAGGGCGAGCAGTACTTC. This codes for CASSTGTLEGEQYF.

The chain has TRBV7-2 and TRBJ2-7; no firm D call. The ends were cut back, 5 bases at V and 3 bases at J, with 5 bases in the middle. Germline V gene lookup returns CDR1 SGHTA and CDR2 FQGNSA. The CDR3 runs 11 residues. CDR3 nucleotides: TGTGCCAGCAGCCTGAACTACGAGCAGTACTTC. As protein: CASSLNYEQYF.

The chain has TRBV19 and TRBJ2-6; no clear D. Germline CDR1 LNHDA, CDR2 SQIVND (reference sequence). The CDR3 loop spans 16 amino acids. Trimming removed 4 bases at V and 0 bases at J, with 10 bases between. Here the CDR3 reads CASSTGSISGANVLTF. In DNA, the CDR3 is TGTGCCAGTAGTACAGGCTCCATCTCTGGGGCCAACGTCCTGACTTTC. Looking up the rest from reference TRBV19 and TRBJ2-6 gives the full variable domain: DGGITQSPKYLFRKEGQNVTLSCEQNLNHDAMYWYRQDPGQGLRLIYYSQIVNDFQKGDIAEGYSVSREKKESFPLTVTSAQKNPTAFYLCASSTGSISGANVLTFGAGSRLTVL.

The chain has TRBV19 and TRBJ1-2; D uncertain. Germline CDR1 reads LNHDA; CDR2 reads SQIVND (reference sequence). V was trimmed by 8 bases and J by 8 bases, leaving 12 bases between them. This CDR3 has 11 amino acids. The CDR3 is CASGMAGGYTF. CDR3 bases: TGTGCCAGTGGGATGGCGGGGGGCTACACCTTC.

The gene calls are TRBV6-6 and TRBJ1-1, with D possibly being TRBD1 (6 bases). Germline CDR1 MNHNY, CDR2 SVGAGI (reference sequence). V lost 7 bases, J lost 4 bases, and 10 bases lay in between. The CDR3 has 12 amino acids. As DNA, the CDR3 is TGTGCCAGCACCGCGACAGGCACTGAAGCTTTCTTT. Translation gives CASTATGTEAFF.